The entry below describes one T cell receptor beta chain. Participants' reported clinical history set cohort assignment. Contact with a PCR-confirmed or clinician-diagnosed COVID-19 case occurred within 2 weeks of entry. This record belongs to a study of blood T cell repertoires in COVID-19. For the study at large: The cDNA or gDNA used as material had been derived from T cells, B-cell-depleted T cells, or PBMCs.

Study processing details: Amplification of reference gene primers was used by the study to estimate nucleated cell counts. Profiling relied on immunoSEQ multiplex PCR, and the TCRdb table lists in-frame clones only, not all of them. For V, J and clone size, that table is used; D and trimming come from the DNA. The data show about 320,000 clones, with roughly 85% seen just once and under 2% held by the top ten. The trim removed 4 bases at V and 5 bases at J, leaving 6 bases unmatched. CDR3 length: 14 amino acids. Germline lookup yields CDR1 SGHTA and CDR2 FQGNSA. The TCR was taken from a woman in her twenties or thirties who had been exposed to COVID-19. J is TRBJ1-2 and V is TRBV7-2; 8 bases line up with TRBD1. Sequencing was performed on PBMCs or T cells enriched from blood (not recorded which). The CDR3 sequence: CASSYGGQGYGYTF. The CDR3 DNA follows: TGTGCCAGCAGCTATGGAGGACAGGGTTATGGCTACACCTTC.